Listed here are 2 T cell receptor beta chains from one sample, sequenced in a study of T cell changes during pregnancy in multiple sclerosis. TCRdb's table, derived via immunoSEQ multiplex PCR, lists solely in-frame clones and lacks some. Among about 41,000 clones, 80% to 90% were seen once, and the ten largest hold about 0.6%. The sequenced sample was CD4+ T cells from peripheral blood mononuclear cells, obtained in the first trimester of pregnancy. Receptor source: a female donor with multiple sclerosis, enrolled in a pregnancy study.

The chain couples TRBV2 to TRBJ2-1; 12 positions match TRBD2. This CDR3 is built from 16 residues. Germline assignment: CDR1 SNHLY and CDR2 FYNNEI. J was trimmed by 7 bases and V by 2 bases; bases with no gene match: 6. CDR3 residues: CASSERTSGEGNEQFF. In DNA, the CDR3 is TGTGCCAGCAGTGAACGGACTAGCGGGGAGGGGAATGAGCAGTTCTTC.

This chain connects TRBV9 to TRBJ1-1; 8 nucleotides line up with TRBD1. CDR3 length: 12 residues. Germline lookup yields CDR1 SGDLS and CDR2 YYNGEE. Trimming cost V 4 bases and J 8 bases; bases outside gene matches: 4. The CDR3 region has the DNA TGTGCCAGCAGCCCTTGGACAGGGGAAGCTTTCTTT. It encodes CASSPWTGEAFF.